The sequence of this T cell receptor (beta chain) was determined in a study of cytomegalovirus exposure and HLA in healthy donors. Broader study findings: Many donors shared some public TCRs, even though most TCR sequences were rare. The CMV antigen specificity of a few CMV-associated chains was confirmed through in vitro analysis.

V was clipped by 8 bases and J by 4 bases, with 14 bases between them. CDR3 size: 13 residues. From germline, CDR1 is LNHDA and CDR2 SQIVND (reference sequence). This clone has just one count. Antigen: not known. Sequencing was performed with immunoSEQ multiplex PCR; in TCRdb, only in-frame clones are kept and a portion is missing. Here the sample spans 150,000 to 200,000 clones, 87% being singletons. The chain has TRBV19 and TRBJ1-2; the D gene is possibly TRBD1 (6 bases). Specimen: PBMCs. The source of this sequence is a woman in her 30s in good health and CMV-seronegative. CDR3 amino acids: CASHPTGTYGYTF. In DNA, the CDR3 is TGTGCCAGTCACCCGACAGGCACCTATGGCTACACCTTC.